This T cell receptor beta chain originates from a study of shared clonotypes between healthy human individuals. Findings and limits, study-wide: Estimated richness values were generally larger in naive subsets than in memory subsets.

Concerning this clone: The antigen is unknown.

The CD4+ fraction was divided into a CD45RA+ naive subset and a CD45RA-negative memory subset. Method: immunoSEQ multiplex PCR; TCRdb's copy keeps in-frame clones and lacks some. The sample carries about 1.5 million clones, 95% to 99% recorded once. Sequencing used naive CD4+ T cells sorted from blood. The subset is: CD45RA+ positively selected. This sequence originates from a man aged 30 to 39 in good health.

CDR3 bases: TGTGCCAGCAGCTTTTCAGGGGGCAGCCTCACAGATACGCAGTATTTT. Translated, it gives CASSFSGGSLTDTQYF. This rearrangement joins TRBV11-2 to TRBJ2-3; 8 nucleotides line up with TRBD1. The V and J ends lost 3 bases and 2 bases, in that order; junction bases with no gene match: 7. Germline V gene sequence: CDR1 SGHAT, CDR2 FQNNGV. The CDR3 is 16 residues long.